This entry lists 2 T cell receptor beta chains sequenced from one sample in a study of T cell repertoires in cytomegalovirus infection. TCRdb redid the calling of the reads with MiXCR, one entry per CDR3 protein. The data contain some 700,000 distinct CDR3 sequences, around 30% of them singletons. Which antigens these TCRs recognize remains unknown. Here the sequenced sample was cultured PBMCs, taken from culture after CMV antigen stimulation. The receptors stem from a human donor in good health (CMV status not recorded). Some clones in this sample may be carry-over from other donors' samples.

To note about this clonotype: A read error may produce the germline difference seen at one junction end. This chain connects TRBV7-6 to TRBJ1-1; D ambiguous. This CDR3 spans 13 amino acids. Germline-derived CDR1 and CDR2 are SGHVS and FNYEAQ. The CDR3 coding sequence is TGTGCCAGCAGCTTATTGGGTCGCACTAAAGCTTTCTTT. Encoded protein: CASSLLGRTKAFF.

CDR3 DNA: TGCAGTGCTAGGACAGGCGGCAATGGCTACACCTTC. Protein product: CSARTGGNGYTF. The chain has TRBV20-1 and TRBJ1-2; D is possibly TRBD1 (6 bases). V was clipped by 3 bases and J by 6 bases, with 11 bases between them. This CDR3 region has 12 residues. Germline values: CDR1 DFQATT, CDR2 SNEGSKA (reference sequence).